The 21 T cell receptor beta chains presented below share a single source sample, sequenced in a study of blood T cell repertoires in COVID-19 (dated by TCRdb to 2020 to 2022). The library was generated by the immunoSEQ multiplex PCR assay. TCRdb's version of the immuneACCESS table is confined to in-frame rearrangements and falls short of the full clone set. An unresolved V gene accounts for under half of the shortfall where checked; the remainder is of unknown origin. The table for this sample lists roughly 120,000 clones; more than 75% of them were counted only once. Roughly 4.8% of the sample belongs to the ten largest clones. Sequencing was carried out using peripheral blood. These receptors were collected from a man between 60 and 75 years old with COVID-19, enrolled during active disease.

CDR3 sequence: CAISLQGSYEQYF. DNA of the CDR3: TGTGCCATCAGCCTTCAGGGTTCGTACGAGCAGTACTTC. V and J are TRBV12-3 or TRBV12-4 and TRBJ2-7, with a weak D call TRBD1 (5 bases). Trimming removed 10 bases from V and 4 bases from J, with 17 bases in between. CDR3 length: 13 amino acids.

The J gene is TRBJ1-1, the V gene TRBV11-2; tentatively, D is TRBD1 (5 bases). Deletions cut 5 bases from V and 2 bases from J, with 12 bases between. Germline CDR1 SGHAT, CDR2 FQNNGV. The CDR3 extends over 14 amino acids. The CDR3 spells CASSTDSLNTEAFF. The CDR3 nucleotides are TGTGCCAGCAGCACCGACAGTCTTAACACTGAAGCTTTCTTT.

The CDR3 spells CASRTGTSVHEQYF. DNA for the CDR3: TGTGCCAGCAGAACAGGGACTAGCGTCCACGAGCAGTACTTC. V and J are TRBV2 and TRBJ2-7; the match to TRBD2 covers 10 bases. J lost 5 bases, V lost 6 bases, and 7 bases had no gene match. The germline gives CDR1 SNHLY, CDR2 FYNNEI. The CDR3 is 14 residues long. Full variable domain (missing parts from reference TRBV2 and TRBJ2-7): EPEVTQTPSHQVTQMGQEVILRCVPISNHLYFYWYRQILGQKVEFLVSFYNNEISEKSEIFDDQFSVERPDGSNFTLKIRSTKLEDSAMYFCASRTGTSVHEQYFGPGTRLTVT.

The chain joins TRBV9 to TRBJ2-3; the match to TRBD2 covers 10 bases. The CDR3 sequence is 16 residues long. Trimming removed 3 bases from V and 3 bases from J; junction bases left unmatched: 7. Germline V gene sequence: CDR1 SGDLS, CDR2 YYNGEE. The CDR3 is CASSAMTSGFTDTQYF. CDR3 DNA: TGTGCCAGCAGCGCGATGACTAGCGGGTTTACAGATACGCAGTATTTT. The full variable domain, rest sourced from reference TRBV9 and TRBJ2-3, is DSGVTQTPKHLITATGQRVTLRCSPRSGDLSVYWYQQSLDQGLQFLIQYYNGEERAKGNILERFSAQQFPDLHSELNLSSLELGDSALYFCASSAMTSGFTDTQYFGPGTRLTVL.

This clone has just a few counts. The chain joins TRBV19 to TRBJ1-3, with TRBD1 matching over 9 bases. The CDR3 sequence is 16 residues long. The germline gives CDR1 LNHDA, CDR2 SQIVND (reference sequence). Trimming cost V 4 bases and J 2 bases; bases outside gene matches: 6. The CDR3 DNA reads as TGTGCCAGTAGTACAGGACAGGGGTTCGCTGGAAACACCATATATTTT. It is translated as CASSTGQGFAGNTIYF.

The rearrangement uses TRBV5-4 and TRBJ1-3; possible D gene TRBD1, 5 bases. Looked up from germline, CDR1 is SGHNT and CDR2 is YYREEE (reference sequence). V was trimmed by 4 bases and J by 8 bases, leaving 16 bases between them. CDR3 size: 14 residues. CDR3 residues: CASSPSQGSHTIYF. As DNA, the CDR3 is TGTGCCAGCAGCCCTTCGCAGGGATCGCACACCATATATTTT.

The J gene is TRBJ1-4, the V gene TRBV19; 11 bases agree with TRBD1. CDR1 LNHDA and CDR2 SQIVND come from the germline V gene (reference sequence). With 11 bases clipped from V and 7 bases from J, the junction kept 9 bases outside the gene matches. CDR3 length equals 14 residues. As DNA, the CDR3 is TGTGCCGCTACCGGGACAGGGGGGAGTGAAAAACTGTTTTTT. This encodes CAATGTGGSEKLFF.

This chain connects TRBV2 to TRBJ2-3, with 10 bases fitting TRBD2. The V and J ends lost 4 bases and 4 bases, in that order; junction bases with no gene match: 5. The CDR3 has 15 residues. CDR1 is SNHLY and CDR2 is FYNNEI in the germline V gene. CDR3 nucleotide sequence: TGTGCCAGCAGTGTTACTAGCGGGACTGCAGATACGCAGTATTTT. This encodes CASSVTSGTADTQYF.

CDR3 sequence reads: CASSYRGGIPYEQYF. The CDR3, as DNA: TGTGCCAGCAGTTACCGCGGCGGGATACCCTACGAGCAGTACTTC. The J gene is TRBJ2-7, the V gene TRBV6-5, with D possibly TRBD2 on 6 matching bases. The CDR3 is 15 amino acids. V was trimmed by 2 bases and J by 2 bases, leaving 13 bases between them. Germline V gene lookup returns CDR1 MNHEY and CDR2 SVGAGI.

CDR3: CASSYLQGYGYTF. For the CDR3, the DNA is TGTGCCAGCAGTTACCTCCAGGGCTATGGCTACACCTTC. The chain joins TRBV6-5 to TRBJ1-2; D might be TRBD1 (5 bases). The length of the CDR3 is 13 residues. Germline V lookup: CDR1 MNHEY, CDR2 SVGAGI. The V end was cut by 2 bases, the J end by 4 bases, with 8 bases between.

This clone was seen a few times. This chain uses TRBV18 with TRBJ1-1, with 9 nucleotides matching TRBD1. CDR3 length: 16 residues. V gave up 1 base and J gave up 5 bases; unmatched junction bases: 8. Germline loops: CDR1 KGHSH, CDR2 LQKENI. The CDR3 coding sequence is TGTGCCAGCTCACCACAAGTACAGGGGGCAGGGACTGAAGCTTTCTTT. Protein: CASSPQVQGAGTEAFF.

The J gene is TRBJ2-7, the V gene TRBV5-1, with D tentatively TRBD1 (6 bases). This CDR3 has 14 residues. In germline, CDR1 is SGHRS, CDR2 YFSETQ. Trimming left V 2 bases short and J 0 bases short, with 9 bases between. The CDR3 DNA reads TGCGCCAGCAGCTTACAGGGAAGCTCCTACGAGCAGTACTTC. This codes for CASSLQGSSYEQYF.

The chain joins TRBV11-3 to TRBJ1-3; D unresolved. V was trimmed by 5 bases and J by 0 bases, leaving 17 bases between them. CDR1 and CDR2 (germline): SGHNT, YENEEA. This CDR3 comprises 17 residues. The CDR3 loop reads CASSPIEGFSSGNTIYF. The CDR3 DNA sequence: TGTGCCAGCAGCCCCATCGAGGGATTCAGCTCTGGAAACACCATATATTTT.

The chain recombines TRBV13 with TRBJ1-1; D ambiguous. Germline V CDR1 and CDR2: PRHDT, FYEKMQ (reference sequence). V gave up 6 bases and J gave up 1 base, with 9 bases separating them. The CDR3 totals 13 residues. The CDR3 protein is CASSITANTEAFF. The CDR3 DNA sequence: TGTGCCAGCAGTATTACAGCGAACACTGAAGCTTTCTTT.

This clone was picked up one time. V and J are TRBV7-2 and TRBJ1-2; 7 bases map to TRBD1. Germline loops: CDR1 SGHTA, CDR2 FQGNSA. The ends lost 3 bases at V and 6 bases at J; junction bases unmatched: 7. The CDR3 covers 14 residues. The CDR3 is CASSLGNRGNGYTF. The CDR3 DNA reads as TGTGCCAGCAGCTTGGGGAACAGGGGTAATGGCTACACCTTC.

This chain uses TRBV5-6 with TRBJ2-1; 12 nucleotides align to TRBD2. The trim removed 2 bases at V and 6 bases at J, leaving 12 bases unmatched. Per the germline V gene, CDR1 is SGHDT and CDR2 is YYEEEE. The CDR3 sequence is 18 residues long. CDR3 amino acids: CASSLRTSGRSSGNEQFF. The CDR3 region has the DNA TGTGCCAGCAGCTTAAGAACTAGCGGGAGGAGTTCGGGCAATGAGCAGTTCTTC. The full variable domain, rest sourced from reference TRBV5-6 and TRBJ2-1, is DAGVTQSPTHLIKTRGQQVTLRCSPKSGHDTVSWYQQALGQGPQFIFQYYEEEERQRGNFPDRFSGHQFPNYSSELNVNALLLGDSALYLCASSLRTSGRSSGNEQFFGPGTRLTVL.

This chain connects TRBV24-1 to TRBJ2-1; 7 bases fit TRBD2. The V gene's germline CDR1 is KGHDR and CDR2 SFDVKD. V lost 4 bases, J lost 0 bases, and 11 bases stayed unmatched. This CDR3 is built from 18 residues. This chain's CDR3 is CATSDPGGGESSYNEQFF. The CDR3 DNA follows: TGTGCCACCAGTGACCCCGGGGGAGGGGAGAGCTCCTACAATGAGCAGTTCTTC.

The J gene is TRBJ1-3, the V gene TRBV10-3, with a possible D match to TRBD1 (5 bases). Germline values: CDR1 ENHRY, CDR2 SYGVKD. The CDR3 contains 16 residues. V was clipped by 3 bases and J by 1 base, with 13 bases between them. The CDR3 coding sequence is TGTGCCATCAGTGACCGGCAGGGTCAATCTGGAAACACCATATATTTT. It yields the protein CAISDRQGQSGNTIYF.

CDR3 nucleotide sequence: TGTGCCAGCAGCCGACAGTTGGGTGAAAAACTGTTTTTT. This codes for CASSRQLGEKLFF. The gene calls are TRBV3-1 (or the pseudogene TRBV3-2) and TRBJ1-4; D is possibly TRBD1 (5 bases). CDR3 length: 13 amino acids. V was pared by 4 bases and J by 7 bases, with 10 bases between. Germline lookup yields CDR1 LGHDT and CDR2 YNNKEL (reference sequence).

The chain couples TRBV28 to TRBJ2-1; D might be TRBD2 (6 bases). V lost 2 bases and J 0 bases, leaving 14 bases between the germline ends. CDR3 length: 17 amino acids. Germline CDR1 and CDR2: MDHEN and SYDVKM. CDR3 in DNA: TGTGCCAGCAGTTTAGATACGGGAGACTCCTCCTACAATGAGCAGTTCTTC. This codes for CASSLDTGDSSYNEQFF.

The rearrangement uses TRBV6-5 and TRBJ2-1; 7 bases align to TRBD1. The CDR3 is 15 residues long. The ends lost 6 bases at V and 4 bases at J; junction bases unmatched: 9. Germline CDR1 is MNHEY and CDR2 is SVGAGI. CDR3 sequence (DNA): TGTGCCAGCAGAGTTTCCGGGACAGATTACAATGAGCAGTTCTTC. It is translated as CASRVSGTDYNEQFF.